The rows below give T cell receptor beta chains drawn from one sample of a study of blood T cells in healthy people across ages. MiXCR, run by TCRdb on the 5' RACE reads, gives a single entry per CDR3 protein. The sample contains roughly 730,000 distinct CDR3 sequences, around 50% of which appear only once. Specimen: blood. The receptor source for this set is a man aged 35-49 years in good health. CDR3s include the opening cysteine and the closing phenylalanine or tryptophan. A D gene is named only where the DNA matches it firmly. A row's size may be missing; if present it is once, few, many or a size class.

>.|few|TRBJ2-5|TRBV10-3
CAISEIGGLETQYF
TGTGCCATCAGTGAGATCGGGGGACTAGAGACCCAGTACTTC
>.|.|TRBJ1-4|TRBV27
CASSPSDDRLNEKLFF
TGTGCCAGCAGTCCGTCGGATGACAGACTAAATGAAAAACTGTTTTTT
>.|few|TRBJ2-3|TRBV28
CASSSPRVNTDTQYF
TGTGCCAGCAGTTCCCCGCGGGTGAACACAGATACGCAGTATTTT
>.|once|TRBJ2-3|TRBV9
CASSGGPDTQYF
TGTGCCAGCAGCGGGGGACCAGATACGCAGTATTTT
>TRBD2|.|TRBJ2-7|TRBV12-3/TRBV12-4
CASSWASGGSYEQYF
TGTGCCAGCAGTTGGGCTAGCGGGGGAAGTTACGAGCAGTACTTC
>TRBD1|.|TRBJ2-3|TRBV7-7
CASSRGQGAGGTQYF
TGTGCTAGCAGCCGGGGACAGGGGGCGGGAGGTACGCAGTATTTT
>.|many|TRBJ1-6|TRBV7-2
CASSLGTRARVGALHF
TGTGCCAGCAGCTTAGGGACTAGGGCCCGGGTGGGGGCCCTCCACTTT
>.|.|TRBJ1-5|TRBV2
CASSEYRTHQPQHF
TGTGCCAGCAGTGAATACAGGACCCATCAGCCCCAGCATTTT
>.|few|TRBJ2-1|TRBV24-1
CATGGSRSSYNEQFF
TGTGCCACCGGCGGCAGTCGGAGCTCCTACAATGAGCAGTTCTTC
>TRBD1|few|TRBJ2-5|TRBV5-1
CASRSLRTGPTQETQYF
TGCGCCAGCCGATCCCTCAGGACAGGACCTACTCAAGAGACCCAGTACTTC
>TRBD1|.|TRBJ2-7|TRBV10-3
CATAGTPRGNEQYF
TGTGCCACCGCCGGCACCCCCAGGGGGAACGAGCAGTACTTC
>TRBD2|once|TRBJ2-7|TRBV5-4
CASGLAGGPYEQYF
TGTGCCAGCGGGTTAGCGGGAGGCCCCTACGAGCAGTACTTC
>.|.|TRBJ2-6|TRBV12-3/TRBV12-4
CASSLRALAGANILTF
TGTGCCAGCAGTTTGAGGGCCCTGGCTGGGGCCAACATCCTGACTTTC
>.|.|TRBJ2-7|TRBV20-1
CSARSSVTGSSYEQYF
TGCAGTGCTAGGAGTTCGGTTACGGGGAGCTCCTACGAGCAGTACTTC
>.|.|TRBJ1-2|TRBV6-1
CASSSGWDGYTF
TGTGCCAGCAGTTCGGGGTGGGATGGCTACACCTTC
>TRBD1|.|TRBJ1-2|TRBV28
CASSSPSDRGTRGYTF
TGTGCCAGCAGTTCCCCATCCGACAGGGGTACGCGGGGCTACACCTTC
>.|.|TRBJ1-2|TRBV3-1
CASSQDDLGNYGYTF
TGTGCCAGCAGCCAAGATGATCTCGGAAACTATGGCTACACCTTC
>.|.|TRBJ2-5|TRBV28
CASSRLHTTLSLETQYF
TGTGCCAGCAGCAGACTACACACGACCTTAAGTCTGGAGACCCAGTACTTC
>.|few|TRBJ2-7|TRBV20-1
CSATPTADYEQYF
TGCAGTGCTACCCCGACCGCTGACTACGAGCAGTACTTC
>.|.|TRBJ1-2|TRBV6-2/TRBV6-3
CASSYLTLNGYTF
TGTGCCAGCAGTTACTTAACACTGAATGGCTACACCTTC
>.|few|TRBJ2-5|TRBV6-5
CASRVGGGETQYF
TGTGCCAGCAGAGTCGGGGGAGGAGAGACCCAGTACTTC
>TRBD2|many|TRBJ2-7|TRBV6-2/TRBV6-3
CASTLGGSSYEQYF
TGTGCCAGCACCCTGGGAGGGAGCTCCTACGAGCAGTACTTC
>.|.|TRBJ2-7|TRBV7-2
CASGGGGSSYEQYF
TGTGCCAGCGGGGGCGGCGGGAGCTCCTACGAGCAGTACTTC
>TRBD2|few|TRBJ2-7|TRBV7-2
CASSLGLRGKYF
TGTGCCAGCAGCCTGGGACTACGAGGGAAGTACTTC
>.|.|TRBJ1-6|TRBV9
CASSERPDNSPLHF
TGTGCCAGCAGCGAACGGCCCGATAATTCACCCCTCCACTTT
>.|few|TRBJ2-5|TRBV28
CASSWAASQGETQYF
TGTGCCAGCAGTTGGGCAGCTTCTCAAGGGGAGACCCAGTACTTC
>TRBD1|.|TRBJ1-2|TRBV19
CASSMGARQGTSQLHYGYTF
TGTGCCAGTAGTATGGGGGCCAGACAGGGGACGAGTCAGCTGCACTATGGCTACACCTTC
>.|many|TRBJ2-5|TRBV7-2
CASSLAPGANEQYF
TGTGCCAGCAGCTTAGCGCCAGGGGCCAATGAGCAGTACTTC
>.|.|TRBJ2-1|TRBV10-3
CAISESGWNSDNEQFF
TGTGCCATCAGTGAGTCAGGTTGGAATAGTGACAATGAGCAGTTCTTC
>TRBD1|.|TRBJ2-1|TRBV27
CASAIRDRDYNEQFF
TGTGCCAGCGCAATACGGGACAGGGACTACAATGAGCAGTTCTTC
>.|once|TRBJ1-2|TRBV6-1
CASSGTQGSYGYTF
TGTGCCAGCAGTGGAACCCAGGGGAGCTATGGCTACACCTTC
>.|few|TRBJ1-5|TRBV9
CASSVEGYQPQHF
TGTGCCAGCAGCGTAGAGGGCTATCAGCCCCAGCATTTT
>.|once|TRBJ2-3|TRBV12-3/TRBV12-4
CASSLALGAISDTQYF
TGTGCCAGCAGTTTAGCGCTAGGCGCGATCTCAGATACGCAGTATTTT
>.|.|TRBJ1-2|TRBV20-1
CSARGVSAGRGYTF
TGCAGTGCTAGAGGCGTGTCGGCGGGAAGGGGCTACACCTTC
>.|.|TRBJ2-3|TRBV4-3
CASSQSGKDTQYF
TGCGCCAGCAGCCAATCCGGAAAAGATACGCAGTATTTT
>.|.|TRBJ1-2|TRBV21-1
CASSKGPGKGYGYTF
TGTGCCAGCAGCAAAGGGCCGGGCAAAGGCTATGGCTACACCTTC
>.|few|TRBJ2-4|TRBV12-3/TRBV12-4
CASSLAGTAKNIQYF
TGTGCCAGCAGTTTAGCCGGGACAGCCAAAAACATTCAGTACTTC
>.|.|TRBJ2-7|TRBV9
CASSPSIGNEQYF
TGTGCCAGCAGCCCGTCTATTGGGAATGAGCAGTACTTC
>TRBD2|once|TRBJ2-3|TRBV6-1
CASSLNSGAGGEDTQYF
TGTGCCAGCAGTCTTAACTCTGGGGCGGGGGGTGAGGATACGCAGTATTTT
>TRBD1|.|TRBJ2-1|TRBV29-1
CSVVRDRGYNEQFF
TGCAGCGTCGTTCGGGACAGGGGGTACAATGAGCAGTTCTTC
>.|.|TRBJ2-7|TRBV27
CASSLSKGQRSSYEQYF
TGTGCCAGCAGTTTATCGAAAGGCCAAAGGAGCTCCTACGAGCAGTACTTC
>.|.|TRBJ2-3|TRBV6-5
CASSYRAGTDTQYF
TGTGCCAGCAGCTACAGGGCCGGGACAGATACGCAGTATTTT
>.|.|TRBJ2-5|TRBV5-4
CASSFLGSLQETQYF
TGTGCCAGCAGCTTTTTGGGCAGCCTTCAAGAGACCCAGTACTTC
>.|.|TRBJ2-3|TRBV2
CASVTDRSTDTQYF
TGTGCCAGCGTCACGGACAGATCCACAGATACGCAGTATTTT
>.|.|TRBJ1-5|TRBV12-3/TRBV12-4
CASSGGREPQHF
TGTGCCAGCAGTGGGGGCCGGGAGCCCCAGCATTTT
>.|.|TRBJ2-1|TRBV5-1
CASSEPLANEQFF
TGCGCCAGCAGCGAACCACTAGCCAATGAGCAGTTCTTC
>.|.|TRBJ2-3|TRBV9
CASRGRDTDTQYF
TGTGCCAGCCGGGGACGGGACACAGATACGCAGTATTTT
>.|.|TRBJ2-3|TRBV20-1
CSARDLARELSDTQYF
TGCAGTGCTAGAGATCTGGCGAGGGAGCTTTCAGATACGCAGTATTTT
>.|.|TRBJ2-1|TRBV20-1
CSASGGGTSSYNEQFF
TGCAGTGCCAGTGGGGGGGGCACAAGCTCCTACAATGAGCAGTTCTTC